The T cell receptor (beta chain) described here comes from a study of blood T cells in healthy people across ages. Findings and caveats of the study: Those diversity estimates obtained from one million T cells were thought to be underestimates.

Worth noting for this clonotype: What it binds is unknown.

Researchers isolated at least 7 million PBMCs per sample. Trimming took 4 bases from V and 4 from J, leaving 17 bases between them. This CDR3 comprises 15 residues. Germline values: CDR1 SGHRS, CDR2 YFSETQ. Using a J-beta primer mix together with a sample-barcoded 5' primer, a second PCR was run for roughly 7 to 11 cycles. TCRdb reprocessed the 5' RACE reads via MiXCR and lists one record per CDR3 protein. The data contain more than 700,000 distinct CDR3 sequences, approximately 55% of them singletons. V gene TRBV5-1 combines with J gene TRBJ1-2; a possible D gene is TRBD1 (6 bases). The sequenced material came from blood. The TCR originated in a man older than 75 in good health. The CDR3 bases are TGCGCCAGCAGCCACGGCGACAGGCTTCTCTATGGCTACACCTTC. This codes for CASSHGDRLLYGYTF.